These T cell receptor beta chains were read from a single sample in a study of Tregs in tolerant kidney transplant recipients. Data came from immunoSEQ multiplex PCR; TCRdb stores just in-frame clones and leaves some out. Of about 52,000 clones in the sample, 90% to 95% were seen once. Here the sequenced sample was CD8+ T cells from blood (PBMCs), taken 24 months after the transplant. The source of these receptors is a human patient who received a combined kidney and bone marrow transplant. The graft donor may have given rise to some T cells. Both conserved end residues are part of each CDR3.

V gene,CDR3 protein
TRBV7-2,CASSSELAGSGGELFF
TRBV7-9,CASSQTSGRGREQYF
TRBV27,CASSLQGPSYEQYF
TRBV7-9,CASSAGQGGPGGYTF
TRBV9,CASTPGASYGYTF
TRBV27,CASSLFLGTQRGTDTQYF
TRBV5-1,CASSLNTYHTNTEAFF
TRBV15,CATSRGTGEWQYF
TRBV7-9,CASSPPGNTEAFF
TRBV4-1,CASSPSGTSGRWEEQFF
TRBV5-8,CASSLDQGANYGYTF
TRBV30,CAWSRLAGGLQETQYF
TRBV27,CASRLSLDEQFF